This T cell receptor beta chain emerged from a study of T cells in Graves' hyperthyroidism and ophthalmopathy. Study findings and constraints: Most thyroid-expanded clonotypes above 0.001 were also found in blood.

There were TCR beta CDR3 regions amplified from RNA transcripts. The HTBI primer set was used in a first-round RT-PCR of the TCR CDR3. TCRdb called the multiplex PCR reads again in MiXCR, with one record for every CDR3 protein. The table has just under 750,000 distinct CDR3 sequences, 30% to 40% seen once; the top ten hold roughly 31%. The V gene lost 5 bases and the J gene lost 4 bases, with 11 bases spanning the gap. The CDR3 contains 13 residues. CDR1 and CDR2 from the germline V gene are MNHEY and SVGEGT. This clonotype has more than one count but fewer than ten. What it recognizes is unknown. The sample consisted of blood. The source is a woman in her 40s with Graves' hyperthyroidism. The chain links TRBV6-2 or TRBV6-3 to TRBJ1-2, with D perhaps matching TRBD1 (6 bases). The CDR3 coding sequence is TGTGCCAGCAGTGAACGGGACACCTATGGCTACACCTTC. Protein product: CASSERDTYGYTF.